The 18 T cell receptor beta chains reported below all come from one sample, sequenced in a study of early T cells in non-severe SARS-CoV-2 infection. In TCRdb, the 5' RACE reads were re-called with MiXCR into one record per CDR3 protein. The sample lists fewer than 85,000 distinct CDR3 sequences; 11% were seen once. Sequenced material: whole blood, taken at baseline. The receptor source for this set is an adult who was a healthcare worker with PCR-confirmed SARS-CoV-2 infection or an uninfected control (not recorded which).

There are a few counts of this clonotype. The chain couples TRBV7-8 to TRBJ1-4; 9 bases align to TRBD1. The V gene's germline CDR1 is SGHVS and CDR2 FQNEAQ. The V gene end was trimmed by 4 bases and the J gene end by 4 bases; junction bases not matched to a gene: 4. This CDR3 spans 15 amino acids. This chain's CDR3 is CASSSTGGNNEKLFF. The DNA of the CDR3 is TGTGCCAGCAGCTCCACAGGGGGCAATAATGAAAAACTGTTTTTT.

The table lists this clonotype with many counts. V is TRBV6-6 and J is TRBJ1-5; 9 bases map to TRBD1. CDR1 is MNHNY, CDR2 SVGAGI, per germline (reference sequence). The J segment lost 4 bases and the V segment lost 2 bases, leaving 0 bases of the junction unmatched. This CDR3 region has 14 residues. The DNA for the CDR3 is TGTGCCAGCAGTTACGGGACAGGGAATCAGCCCCAGCATTTT. As protein: CASSYGTGNQPQHF.

V gene TRBV12-5 combines with J gene TRBJ1-3, with D perhaps matching TRBD1 (5 bases). Trimming left V 2 bases short and J 1 base short, with 12 bases between. The CDR3 extends over 16 amino acids. The germline V gene has CDR1 LGHNT and CDR2 FRNRAP. This CDR3 is CASGLITGVSGNTIYF. CDR3 in DNA: TGTGCTAGTGGTTTGATCACGGGGGTATCTGGAAACACCATATATTTT. The whole variable domain, filled in from reference TRBV12-5 and TRBJ1-3, reads DARVTQTPRHKVTEMGQEVTMRCQPILGHNTVFWYRQTMMQGLELLAYFRNRAPLDDSGMPKDRFSAEMPDATLATLKIQPSEPRDSAVYFCASGLITGVSGNTIYFGEGSWLTVV.

The rearrangement uses TRBV21-1 and TRBJ2-7; no check of the table's D call, TRBD1, against the DNA was made. TRBV21-1 is designated a pseudogene. The CDR3 loop spans 13 amino acids. DNA for the CDR3: TGTGCCAGCAGCATACACGACAGTTACGAGCAGTACTTC. Protein: CASSIHDSYEQYF.

This clonotype came up many times. The chain joins TRBV6-2 or TRBV6-3 to TRBJ1-1, with 7 bases matching TRBD1. The J segment lost 7 bases and the V segment lost 5 bases, leaving 4 bases of the junction unmatched. The CDR3 length is 12 residues. The V gene's germline CDR1 is MNHEY and CDR2 SVGEGT. The CDR3 bases are TGTGCCAGCAGTAGACAGGGCGGTGAAGCTTTCTTT. Translation: CASSRQGGEAFF.

This chain uses TRBV12-3 or TRBV12-4 with TRBJ1-2; perhaps TRBD1 as D (5 bases). Trimming shortened V by 6 bases and J by 3 bases, and 11 bases separated the two germline ends. The CDR3 covers 13 residues. The CDR3 spells CASRGREDYGYTF. The DNA for the CDR3 is TGTGCCAGCAGGGGCAGGGAAGACTATGGCTACACCTTC.

The gene calls are TRBV5-1 and TRBJ2-2; D may be TRBD1 (5 bases). V lost 3 bases and J lost 6, with 12 bases in between. Germline lookup yields CDR1 SGHRS and CDR2 YFSETQ. This CDR3 is 14 amino acids long. The chain's CDR3 is CASSSSPGPGELFF. Written as DNA, the CDR3 is TGCGCCAGCAGCTCCTCCCCAGGGCCCGGGGAGCTGTTTTTT. Using reference TRBV5-1 and TRBJ2-2 for the parts outside the CDR3, the full variable domain is KAGVTQTPRYLIKTRGQQVTLSCSPISGHRSVSWYQQTPGQGLQFLFEYFSETQRNKGNFPGRFSGRQFSNSRSEMNVSTLELGDSALYLCASSSSPGPGELFFGEGSRLTVL.

This clonotype appeared many times. This chain connects TRBV20-1 to TRBJ2-3; tentatively, D is TRBD1 or TRBD2 (5 bases each). Germline lookup yields CDR1 DFQATT and CDR2 SNEGSKA (reference sequence). The CDR3 is 13 amino acids. Between the trimmed V and J ends, which lost 7 bases and 1 base, there was a span of 12 bases. This CDR3 is CSGHRRGTDTQYF. The DNA for the CDR3 is TGCAGTGGCCACAGGCGGGGCACAGATACGCAGTATTTT.

The chain is built from TRBV12-3 or TRBV12-4 and TRBJ2-3; a weak D match, TRBD1 (6 bases). The CDR3 has 15 residues. Trimming shortened V by 4 bases and J by 2 bases, and 13 bases separated the two germline ends. CDR3 amino acids: CASSSGAEHTDTQYF. CDR3 in DNA: TGTGCCAGCAGTTCAGGGGCCGAACACACAGATACGCAGTATTTT.

The chain employs TRBV6-2 or TRBV6-3 and TRBJ2-7, with D tentatively TRBD2 (6 bases). Per germline, CDR1 MNHEY and CDR2 SVGEGT. V lost 6 bases and J lost 0, with 9 bases in between. This CDR3 comprises 13 residues. The CDR3 region is CASRNGGSYEQYF. For the CDR3, the DNA is TGTGCCAGCAGAAACGGGGGCTCCTACGAGCAGTACTTC.

The table lists this clonotype with many counts. The chain employs TRBV11-2 and TRBJ2-6; unclear D gene. The CDR3 has 13 amino acids. Trimming removed 5 bases at V and 0 bases at J, with 2 bases between. Germline V gene data show CDR1 as SGHAT and CDR2 as FQNNGV. CDR3 sequence reads: CASSPSGANVLTF. The CDR3 DNA sequence: TGTGCCAGCAGCCCCTCTGGGGCCAACGTCCTGACTTTC.

This clonotype was picked up many times. The chain links TRBV18 to TRBJ1-5, with TRBD1 matching 7 bases. CDR3 length equals 17 residues. Looked up from germline, CDR1 is KGHSH and CDR2 is LQKENI. Unmatched junction bases numbered 13, after V lost 3 bases and J lost 5 bases. The CDR3 sequence is CASSPDPRQGGDQPQHF. The CDR3 nucleotides read TGTGCCAGCTCACCCGACCCGCGACAGGGAGGGGATCAGCCCCAGCATTTT.

This clonotype was recorded at least ten times. The chain couples TRBV7-2 to TRBJ2-3; D might be TRBD1 (6 bases). This CDR3 is built from 15 residues. Trimming stripped 3 bases from V and 6 bases from J, with 16 bases between. Per the germline V gene, CDR1 is SGHTA and CDR2 is FQGNSA. This chain's CDR3 is CASSFRPFRGDTQYF. CDR3 coding DNA: TGTGCCAGCAGCTTTAGGCCTTTTAGGGGGGATACGCAGTATTTT.

This clonotype was counted ten times or more. The rearrangement joins TRBV28 to TRBJ2-2; 10 nucleotides agree with TRBD1. V was pared by 8 bases and J by 3 bases, with 12 bases of the junction left unmatched. The CDR3 is 17 amino acids. Per the germline V gene, CDR1 is MDHEN and CDR2 is SYDVKM. The CDR3 spells CASGDPLTGGYTGELFF. CDR3 DNA sequence: TGTGCCAGCGGAGACCCCCTGACAGGGGGCTACACCGGGGAGCTGTTTTTT.

This clonotype was observed many times. The chain joins TRBV3-1 to TRBJ1-4; D gene ambiguous. Trimming cost V 4 bases and J 5 bases, with 17 bases left between them. CDR1 is LGHDT, CDR2 YNNKEL, per germline (reference sequence). The CDR3 runs 16 residues. The CDR3 region is CASSPPLPGENEKLFF. CDR3 DNA sequence: TGTGCCAGCAGCCCCCCCCTCCCGGGAGAAAATGAAAAACTGTTTTTT.

The chain has TRBV2 and TRBJ2-3; 7 nucleotides align to TRBD1. Germline V gene lookup returns CDR1 SNHLY and CDR2 FYNNEI. CDR3 length equals 15 residues. Losses at the gene ends were 3 bases for V and 2 bases for J; bases not matched to a gene: 5. The CDR3 loop is CASSDRDRYTDTQYF. CDR3 DNA sequence: TGTGCCAGCAGTGATCGGGACAGATACACAGATACGCAGTATTTT. The full variable domain, rest sourced from reference TRBV2 and TRBJ2-3, is EPEVTQTPSHQVTQMGQEVILRCVPISNHLYFYWYRQILGQKVEFLVSFYNNEISEKSEIFDDQFSVERPDGSNFTLKIRSTKLEDSAMYFCASSDRDRYTDTQYFGPGTRLTVL.

This clonotype was detected a few times. The genes are TRBV4-1 and TRBJ2-5, with 10 bases fitting TRBD1. CDR3 size: 15 residues. V was clipped by 0 bases and J by 6 bases; unmatched bases: 4. Looked up from germline, CDR1 is MGHRA and CDR2 is YSYEKL. CDR3 sequence reads: CASSQERTGGKTQYF. CDR3 nucleotide sequence: TGCGCCAGCAGCCAAGAAAGGACAGGGGGGAAGACCCAGTACTTC.

This clonotype was seen more than once but under ten times. V usage is TRBV6-7 and J usage is TRBJ1-4; perhaps TRBD1 as D (6 bases). TRBV6-7 is reported as an ORF; its role is uncertain. This CDR3 comprises 15 residues. Trimming pared 2 bases from V and 7 bases from J, leaving 14 bases between. This CDR3 is CASSYPTGRGEKLFF. The CDR3 DNA follows: TGTGCCAGCAGTTACCCGACAGGTCGAGGTGAAAAACTGTTTTTT.